These T cell receptor beta chains were read from a single sample in a study of blood T cell repertoires in COVID-19. The method was immunoSEQ multiplex PCR; TCRdb's version includes in-frame clones alone and lacks a portion of them. The data show about 260,000 clones, more than 85% seen once. The sequenced sample was peripheral blood. These receptors came from a person between 18 and 35 years old with COVID-19, enrolled during active disease. Both conserved end residues are part of each CDR3. D genes are given only for firm matches. Only part of the rows carry a size: once, few, many, or a class if the clone is expanded.

size | J | V | D | CDR3 | DNA
. | TRBJ2-5 | TRBV30 | TRBD1 | CAASGTEKETQYF | TGTGCCGCCTCCGGGACAGAGAAAGAGACCCAGTACTTC
. | TRBJ2-1 | TRBV7-3 | . | CASSLKGDNEQFF | TGTGCCAGCAGCTTAAAAGGGGACAATGAGCAGTTCTTC
. | TRBJ2-7 | TRBV10-3 | . | CAISDGGEQYF | TGTGCCATCAGTGATGGAGGCGAGCAGTACTTC
. | TRBJ1-2 | TRBV13 | TRBD1 | CASSPGTGYYGYTF | TGTGCCAGCAGCCCAGGGACAGGGTACTATGGCTACACCTTC
. | TRBJ2-5 | TRBV28 | . | CASSTQLLAQETQYF | TGTGCCAGCAGTACGCAGCTCCTAGCGCAAGAGACCCAGTACTTC
. | TRBJ2-1 | TRBV5-1 | TRBD1 | CASSLQGNPYNEQFF | TGCGCCAGCAGCTTACAGGGGAATCCTTACAATGAGCAGTTCTTC
. | TRBJ2-1 | TRBV24-1 | . | CATSDRYQAGPYNEQFF | TGTGCCACCAGTGACCGGTACCAAGCGGGTCCCTACAATGAGCAGTTCTTC
. | TRBJ2-3 | TRBV7-9 | TRBD1 | CASSLLQGRPTDTQYF | TGTGCCAGCAGCTTACTACAGGGGCGACCCACAGATACGCAGTATTTT
once | TRBJ2-1 | TRBV19 | TRBD1 | CASSMGDRDGSYNEQFF | TGTGCCAGTAGTATGGGGGACAGGGACGGGTCCTACAATGAGCAGTTCTTC
. | TRBJ1-5 | TRBV5-1 | . | CASSLGPGSGKQPQHF | TGCGCCAGCAGCTTGGGACCCGGGAGCGGTAAGCAGCCCCAGCATTTT
once | TRBJ2-1 | TRBV5-1 | . | CASSPGTGSLNEQFF | TGCGCCAGCAGCCCAGGGACTGGGAGCCTCAATGAGCAGTTCTTC
. | TRBJ2-5 | TRBV28 | TRBD2 | CASSGSGGLKETQYF | TGTGCCAGCAGTGGCTCCGGGGGACTAAAAGAGACCCAGTACTTC
. | TRBJ2-4 | TRBV3-1/TRBV3-2 | TRBD1 | CASSPGQGRAKNIQYF | TGTGCCAGCAGCCCCGGACAGGGGAGGGCCAAAAACATTCAGTACTTC
. | TRBJ2-7 | TRBV21-1 | . | CARRQGRWNEQYF | TGTGCCAGGCGACAGGGCCGGTGGAACGAGCAGTACTTC
. | TRBJ2-1 | TRBV5-1 | TRBD2 | CASSPGGGDYNEQFF | TGCGCCAGCAGCCCCGGTGGGGGGGATTACAATGAGCAGTTCTTC
. | TRBJ2-3 | TRBV27 | . | CASSLGRAHTQYF | TGTGCCAGCAGTTTGGGCAGGGCGCATACGCAGTATTTT
. | TRBJ1-5 | TRBV6-1 | . | CASSAYTAGRWQPQHF | TGTGCCAGCAGTGCCTACACGGCAGGGAGGTGGCAGCCCCAGCATTTT
. | TRBJ1-3 | TRBV21-1 | . | CASSNFCPRGPVDTIYF | TGTGCCAGCAGCAACTTTTGTCCCAGGGGGCCCGTGGACACCATATATTTT
once | TRBJ2-7 | TRBV11-2 | . | CASSSLSIADSYEQYF | TGTGCCAGCAGCTCCTTATCTATAGCGGACTCCTACGAGCAGTACTTC
. | TRBJ2-7 | TRBV27 | . | CASSLSGRGYEQYF | TGTGCCAGCAGTTTATCTGGCAGAGGCTACGAGCAGTACTTC
. | TRBJ1-1 | TRBV9 | . | CASSQGKNTEAFF | TGTGCCAGCAGCCAGGGGAAGAACACTGAAGCTTTCTTT
. | TRBJ2-3 | TRBV3-1/TRBV3-2 | . | CASSPTGDTQYF | TGTGCCAGCAGTCCTACCGGAGATACGCAGTATTTT
. | TRBJ1-4 | TRBV6-5 | . | CASRASGPTNEKLFF | TGTGCCAGCAGGGCAAGCGGGCCAACTAATGAAAAACTGTTTTTT
. | TRBJ2-1 | TRBV7-4 | TRBD2 | CASSALAGAVRSSYNEQFF | TGTGCCAGCAGCGCCCTAGCGGGAGCTGTTCGCAGCTCCTACAATGAGCAGTTCTTC
. | TRBJ2-7 | TRBV10-3 | TRBD1 | CAISETGAYEQYF | TGTGCCATCAGTGAGACAGGGGCCTACGAGCAGTACTTC
. | TRBJ2-2 | TRBV18 | . | CASSPGSYTGELFF | TGTGCCAGCTCACCCGGTTCTTACACCGGGGAGCTGTTTTTT
. | TRBJ1-2 | TRBV3-1/TRBV3-2 | TRBD1 | CASSLGQGSGYTF | TGTGCCAGCAGCCTGGGACAGGGAAGTGGCTACACCTTC
once | TRBJ2-1 | TRBV7-2 | . | CASSLFHSGTLYNEQFF | TGTGCCAGCAGCTTGTTTCACTCCGGGACTCTCTACAATGAGCAGTTCTTC
. | TRBJ2-3 | TRBV28 | TRBD2 | CASTPSAGTSGRWGTDTQYF | TGTGCCAGCACCCCCTCAGCCGGGACTAGCGGGAGATGGGGCACAGATACGCAGTATTTT
. | TRBJ1-4 | TRBV11-2 | . | CASSLEYSHGEKLFF | TGTGCCAGCAGCTTAGAATACAGCCACGGTGAAAAACTGTTTTTT
once | TRBJ2-7 | TRBV25-1 | TRBD1 | CASSSIDRDKNEQYF | TGTGCCAGCAGTTCCATAGACAGGGATAAGAACGAGCAGTACTTC
. | TRBJ1-5 | TRBV10-3 | . | CAISESGDQPQHF | TGTGCCATCAGTGAGTCGGGCGATCAGCCCCAGCATTTT